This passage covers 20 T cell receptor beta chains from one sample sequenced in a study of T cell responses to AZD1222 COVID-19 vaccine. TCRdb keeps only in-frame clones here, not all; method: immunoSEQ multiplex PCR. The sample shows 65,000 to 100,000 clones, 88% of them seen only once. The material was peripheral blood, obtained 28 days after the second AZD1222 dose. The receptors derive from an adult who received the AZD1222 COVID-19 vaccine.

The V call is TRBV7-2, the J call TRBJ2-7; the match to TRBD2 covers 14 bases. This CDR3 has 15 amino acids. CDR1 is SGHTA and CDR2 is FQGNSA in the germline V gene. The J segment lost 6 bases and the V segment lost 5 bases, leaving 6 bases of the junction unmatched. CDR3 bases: TGTGCCAGCAGCCCCGGGACTAGCGGGAGAGGCGAGCAGTACTTC. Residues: CASSPGTSGRGEQYF.

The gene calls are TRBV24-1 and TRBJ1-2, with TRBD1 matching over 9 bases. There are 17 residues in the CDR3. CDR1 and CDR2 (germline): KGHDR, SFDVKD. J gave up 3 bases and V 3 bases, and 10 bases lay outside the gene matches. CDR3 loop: CATSDEGQGPPDYGYTF. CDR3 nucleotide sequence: TGTGCCACCAGTGATGAAGGACAGGGGCCGCCAGACTATGGCTACACCTTC.

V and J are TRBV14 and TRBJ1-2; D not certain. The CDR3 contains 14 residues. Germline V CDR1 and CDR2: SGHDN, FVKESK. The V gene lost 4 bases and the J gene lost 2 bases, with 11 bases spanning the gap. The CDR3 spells CASSRQGLNYGYTF. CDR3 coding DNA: TGTGCCAGCAGCCGACAAGGGTTGAACTATGGCTACACCTTC.

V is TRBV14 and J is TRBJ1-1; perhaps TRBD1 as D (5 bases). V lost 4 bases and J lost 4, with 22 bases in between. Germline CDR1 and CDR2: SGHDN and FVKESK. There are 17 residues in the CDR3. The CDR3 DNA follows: TGTGCCAGCAGCCCTACCCCCTACAGGAGCCGAGGCACTGAAGCTTTCTTT. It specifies CASSPTPYRSRGTEAFF.

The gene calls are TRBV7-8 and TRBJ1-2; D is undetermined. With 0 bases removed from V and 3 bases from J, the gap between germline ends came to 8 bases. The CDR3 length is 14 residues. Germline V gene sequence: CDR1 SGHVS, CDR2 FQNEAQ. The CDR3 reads CASSLARGDYGYTF. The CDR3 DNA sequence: TGTGCCAGCAGCTTAGCGCGCGGGGACTATGGCTACACCTTC.

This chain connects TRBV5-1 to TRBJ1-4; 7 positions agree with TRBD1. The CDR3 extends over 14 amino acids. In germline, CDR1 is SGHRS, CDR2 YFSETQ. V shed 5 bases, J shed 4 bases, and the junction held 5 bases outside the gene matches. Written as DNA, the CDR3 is TGCGCCAGCAGATCCGGGACAGATAATGAAAAACTGTTTTTT. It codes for CASRSGTDNEKLFF.

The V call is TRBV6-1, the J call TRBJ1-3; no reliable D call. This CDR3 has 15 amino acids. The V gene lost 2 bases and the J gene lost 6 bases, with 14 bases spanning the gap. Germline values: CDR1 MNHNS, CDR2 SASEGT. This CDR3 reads CASSESVRGLNTIYF. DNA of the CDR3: TGTGCCAGCAGTGAATCGGTCAGAGGCCTAAACACCATATATTTT.

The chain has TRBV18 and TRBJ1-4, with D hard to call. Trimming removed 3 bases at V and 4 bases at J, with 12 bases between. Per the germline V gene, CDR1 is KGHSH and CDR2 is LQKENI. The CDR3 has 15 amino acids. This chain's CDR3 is CASSPSVRRNEKLFF. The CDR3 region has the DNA TGTGCCAGCTCACCGTCGGTACGGCGTAATGAAAAACTGTTTTTT.

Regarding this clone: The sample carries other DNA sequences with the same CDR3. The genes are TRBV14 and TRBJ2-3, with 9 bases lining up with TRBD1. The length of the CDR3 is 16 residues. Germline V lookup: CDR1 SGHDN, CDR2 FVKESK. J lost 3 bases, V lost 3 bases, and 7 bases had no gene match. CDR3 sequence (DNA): TGTGCCAGCAGCCAGTACAGGGGGCGCGGGACAGATACGCAGTATTTT. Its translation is CASSQYRGRGTDTQYF. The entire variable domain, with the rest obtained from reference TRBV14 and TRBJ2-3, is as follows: EAGVTQFPSHSVIEKGQTVTLRCDPISGHDNLYWYRRVMGKEIKFLLHFVKESKQDESGMPNNRFLAERTGGTYSTLKVQPAELEDSGVYFCASSQYRGRGTDTQYFGPGTRLTVL.

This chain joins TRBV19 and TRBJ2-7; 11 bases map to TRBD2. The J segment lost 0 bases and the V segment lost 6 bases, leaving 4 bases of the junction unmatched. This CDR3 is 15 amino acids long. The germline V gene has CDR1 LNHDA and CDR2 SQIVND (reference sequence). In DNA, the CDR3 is TGTGCCAGTAGGGGGCTAGCGGGAGGCTCCTACGAGCAGTACTTC. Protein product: CASRGLAGGSYEQYF.

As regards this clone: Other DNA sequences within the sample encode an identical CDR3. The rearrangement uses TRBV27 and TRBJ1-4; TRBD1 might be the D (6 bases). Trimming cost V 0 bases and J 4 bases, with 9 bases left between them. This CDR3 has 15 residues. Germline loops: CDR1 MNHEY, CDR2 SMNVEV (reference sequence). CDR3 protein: CASSLSGTYNEKLFF. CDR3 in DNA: TGTGCCAGCAGTTTATCAGGGACATATAATGAAAAACTGTTTTTT.

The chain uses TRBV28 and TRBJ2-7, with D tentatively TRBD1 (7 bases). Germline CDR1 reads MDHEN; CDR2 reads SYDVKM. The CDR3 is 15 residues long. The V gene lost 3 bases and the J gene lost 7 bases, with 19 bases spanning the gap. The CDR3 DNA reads TGTGCCAGCAGTTTGGAGGGGGCTTCTGTTCGAGAGCAGTACTTC. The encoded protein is CASSLEGASVREQYF.

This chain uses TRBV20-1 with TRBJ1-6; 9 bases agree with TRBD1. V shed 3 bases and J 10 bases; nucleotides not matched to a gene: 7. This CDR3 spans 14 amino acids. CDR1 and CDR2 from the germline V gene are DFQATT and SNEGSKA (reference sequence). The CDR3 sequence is CSASPRQGVSPLHF. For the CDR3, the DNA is TGCAGTGCTAGTCCGAGACAGGGGGTGTCACCCCTCCACTTT.

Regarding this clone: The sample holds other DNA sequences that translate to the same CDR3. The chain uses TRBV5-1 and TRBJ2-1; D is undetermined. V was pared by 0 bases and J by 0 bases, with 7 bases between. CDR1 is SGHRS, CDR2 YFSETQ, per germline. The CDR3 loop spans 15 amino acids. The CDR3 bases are TGCGCCAGCAGCTTGGCACCGAGCTCCTACAATGAGCAGTTCTTC. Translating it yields CASSLAPSSYNEQFF.

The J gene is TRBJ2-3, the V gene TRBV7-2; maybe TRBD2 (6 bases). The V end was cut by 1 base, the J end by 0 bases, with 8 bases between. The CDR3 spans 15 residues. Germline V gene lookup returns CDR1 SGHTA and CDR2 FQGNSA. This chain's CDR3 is CASSLGGLSTDTQYF. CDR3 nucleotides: TGTGCCAGCAGCTTAGGCGGACTAAGCACAGATACGCAGTATTTT.

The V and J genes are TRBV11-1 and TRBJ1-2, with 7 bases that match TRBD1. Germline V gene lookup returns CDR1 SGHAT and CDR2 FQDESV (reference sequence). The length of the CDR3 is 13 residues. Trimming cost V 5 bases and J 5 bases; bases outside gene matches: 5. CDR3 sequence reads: CASSLGTEYGYTF. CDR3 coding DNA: TGTGCCAGCAGCCTAGGGACAGAATATGGCTACACCTTC.

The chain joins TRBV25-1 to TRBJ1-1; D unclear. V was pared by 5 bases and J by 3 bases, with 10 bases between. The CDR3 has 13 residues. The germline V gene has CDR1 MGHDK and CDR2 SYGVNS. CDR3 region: CASSPSWDTEAFF. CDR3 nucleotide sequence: TGTGCCAGCAGTCCGAGCTGGGACACTGAAGCTTTCTTT.

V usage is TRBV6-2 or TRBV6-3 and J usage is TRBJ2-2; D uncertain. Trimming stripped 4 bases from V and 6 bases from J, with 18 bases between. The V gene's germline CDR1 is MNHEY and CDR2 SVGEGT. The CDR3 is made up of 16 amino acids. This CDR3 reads CASSSITLAYPGELFF. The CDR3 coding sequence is TGTGCCAGCAGTTCCATTACATTGGCGTACCCCGGGGAGCTGTTTTTT.

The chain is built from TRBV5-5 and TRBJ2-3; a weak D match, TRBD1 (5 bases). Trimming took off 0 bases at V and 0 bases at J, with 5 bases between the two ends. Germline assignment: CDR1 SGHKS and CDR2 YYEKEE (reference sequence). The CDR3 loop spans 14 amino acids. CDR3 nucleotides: TGTGCCAGCAGCTTGGGACAGAGCACAGATACGCAGTATTTT. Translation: CASSLGQSTDTQYF.

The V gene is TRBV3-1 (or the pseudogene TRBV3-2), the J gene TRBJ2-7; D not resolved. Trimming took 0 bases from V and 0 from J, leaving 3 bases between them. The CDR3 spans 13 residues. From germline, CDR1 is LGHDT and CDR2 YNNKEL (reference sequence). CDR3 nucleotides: TGTGCCAGCAGCCAAGACTACTCCTACGAGCAGTACTTC. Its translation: CASSQDYSYEQYF.